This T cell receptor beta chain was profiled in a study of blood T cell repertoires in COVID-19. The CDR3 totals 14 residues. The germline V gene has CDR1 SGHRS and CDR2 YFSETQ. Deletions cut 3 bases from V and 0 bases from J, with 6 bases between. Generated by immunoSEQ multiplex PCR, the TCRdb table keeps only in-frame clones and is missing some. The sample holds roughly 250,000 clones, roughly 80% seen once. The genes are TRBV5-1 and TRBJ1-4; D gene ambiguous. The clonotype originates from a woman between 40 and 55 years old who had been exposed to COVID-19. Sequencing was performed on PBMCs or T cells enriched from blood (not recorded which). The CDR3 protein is CASSSATTNEKLFF. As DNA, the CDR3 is TGCGCCAGCAGCTCCGCTACAACTAATGAAAAACTGTTTTTT.